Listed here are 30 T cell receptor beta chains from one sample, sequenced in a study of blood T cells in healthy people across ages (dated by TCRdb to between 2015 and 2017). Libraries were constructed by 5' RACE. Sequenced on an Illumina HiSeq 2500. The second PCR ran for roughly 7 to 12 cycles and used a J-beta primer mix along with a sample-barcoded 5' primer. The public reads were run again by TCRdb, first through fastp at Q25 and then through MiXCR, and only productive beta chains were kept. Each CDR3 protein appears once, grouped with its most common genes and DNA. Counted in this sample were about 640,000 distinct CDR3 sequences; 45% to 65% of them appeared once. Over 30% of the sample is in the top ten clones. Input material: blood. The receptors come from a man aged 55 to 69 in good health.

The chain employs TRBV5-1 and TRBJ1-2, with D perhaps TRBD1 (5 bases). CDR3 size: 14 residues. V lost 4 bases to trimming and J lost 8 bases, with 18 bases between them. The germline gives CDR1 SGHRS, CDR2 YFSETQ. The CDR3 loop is CASSLGGVSGGYTF. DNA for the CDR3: TGCGCCAGCAGCCTGGGAGGGGTGTCCGGGGGCTACACCTTC. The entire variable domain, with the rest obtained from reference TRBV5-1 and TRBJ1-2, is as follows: KAGVTQTPRYLIKTRGQQVTLSCSPISGHRSVSWYQQTPGQGLQFLFEYFSETQRNKGNFPGRFSGRQFSNSRSEMNVSTLELGDSALYLCASSLGGVSGGYTFGSGTRLTVV.

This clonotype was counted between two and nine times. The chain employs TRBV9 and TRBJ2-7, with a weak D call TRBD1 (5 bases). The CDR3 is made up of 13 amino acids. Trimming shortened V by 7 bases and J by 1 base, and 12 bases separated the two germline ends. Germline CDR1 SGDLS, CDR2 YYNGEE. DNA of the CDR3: TGTGCCAGCTCGATGGGGCCATCCTACGAGCAGTACTTC. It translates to CASSMGPSYEQYF.

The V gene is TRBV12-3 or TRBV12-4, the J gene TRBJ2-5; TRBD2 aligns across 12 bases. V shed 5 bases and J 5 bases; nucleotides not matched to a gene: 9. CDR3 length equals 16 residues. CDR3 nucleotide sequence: TGTGCCAGCAGTGGACTAGCGGGGCCCTGGGGGGAGACCCAGTACTTC. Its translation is CASSGLAGPWGETQYF.

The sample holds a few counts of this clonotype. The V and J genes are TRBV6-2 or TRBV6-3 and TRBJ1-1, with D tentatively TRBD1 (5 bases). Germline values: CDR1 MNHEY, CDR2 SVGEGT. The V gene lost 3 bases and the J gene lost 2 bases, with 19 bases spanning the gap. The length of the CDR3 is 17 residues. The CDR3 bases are TGTGCCAGCAGTTATTCCTCTTCTGGACAAAGAAACACTGAAGCTTTCTTT. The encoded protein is CASSYSSSGQRNTEAFF.

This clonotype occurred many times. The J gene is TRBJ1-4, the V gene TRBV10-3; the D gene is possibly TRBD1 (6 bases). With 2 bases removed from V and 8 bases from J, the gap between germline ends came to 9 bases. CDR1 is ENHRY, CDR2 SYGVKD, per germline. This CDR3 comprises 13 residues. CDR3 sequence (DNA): TGTGCCATCAGTGAGGGGGGCAGAGAAAAACTGTTTTTT. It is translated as CAISEGGREKLFF.

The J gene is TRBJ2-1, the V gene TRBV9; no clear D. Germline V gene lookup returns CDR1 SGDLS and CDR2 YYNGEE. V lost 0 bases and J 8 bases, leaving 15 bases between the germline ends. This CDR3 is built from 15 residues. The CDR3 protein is CASSVEPKAYHEQFF. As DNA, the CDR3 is TGTGCCAGCAGCGTAGAACCCAAGGCGTACCATGAGCAGTTCTTC.

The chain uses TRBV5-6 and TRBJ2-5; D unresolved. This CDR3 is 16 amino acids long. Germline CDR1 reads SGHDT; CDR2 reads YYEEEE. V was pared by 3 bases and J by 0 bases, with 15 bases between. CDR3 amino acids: CASSWGGPHHQETQYF. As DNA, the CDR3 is TGTGCCAGCAGCTGGGGTGGGCCCCACCACCAAGAGACCCAGTACTTC.

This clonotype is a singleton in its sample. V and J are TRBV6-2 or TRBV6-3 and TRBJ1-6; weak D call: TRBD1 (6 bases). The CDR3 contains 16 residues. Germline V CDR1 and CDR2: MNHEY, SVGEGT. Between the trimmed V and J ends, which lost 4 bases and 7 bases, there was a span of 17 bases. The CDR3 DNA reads TGTGCCAGCAGTTCCAACAGGGCCGGGGCCAATTCACCCCTCCACTTT. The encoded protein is CASSSNRAGANSPLHF.

CDR3 residues: CASSLQTGGTEAFF. Written as DNA, the CDR3 is TGTGCCAGCAGCTTGCAGACAGGGGGAACTGAAGCTTTCTTT. The genes are TRBV5-5 and TRBJ1-1; 9 bases match TRBD1. Germline CDR1 is SGHKS and CDR2 is YYEKEE (reference sequence). CDR3 length: 14 residues. With V trimmed by 1 base and J by 5 bases, 3 bases remained unmatched.

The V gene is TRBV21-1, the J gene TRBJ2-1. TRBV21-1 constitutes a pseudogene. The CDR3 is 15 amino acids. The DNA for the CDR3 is TGTGCCAGCAGCTCCGACTTCGGGGAACCCAATGAGCAGTTCTTC. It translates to CASSSDFGEPNEQFF.

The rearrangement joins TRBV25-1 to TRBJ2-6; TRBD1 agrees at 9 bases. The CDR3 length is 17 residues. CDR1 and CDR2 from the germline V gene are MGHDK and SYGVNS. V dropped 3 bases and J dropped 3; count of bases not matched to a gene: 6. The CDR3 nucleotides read TGTGCCAGCAGTGAGCTCACAGGGGGCGGTGGGGCCAACGTCCTGACTTTC. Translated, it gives CASSELTGGGGANVLTF. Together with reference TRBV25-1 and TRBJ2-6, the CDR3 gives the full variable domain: EADIYQTPRYLVIGTGKKITLECSQTMGHDKMYWYQQDPGMELHLIHYSYGVNSTEKGDLSSESTVSRIRTEHFPLTLESARPSHTSQYLCASSELTGGGGANVLTFGAGSRLTVL.

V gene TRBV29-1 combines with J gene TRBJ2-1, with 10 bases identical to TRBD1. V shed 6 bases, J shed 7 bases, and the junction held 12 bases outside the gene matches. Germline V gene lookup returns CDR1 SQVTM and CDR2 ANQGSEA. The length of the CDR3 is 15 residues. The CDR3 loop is CSVAEDRGFNNEQFF. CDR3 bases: TGCAGCGTCGCCGAGGACAGGGGGTTTAATAATGAGCAGTTCTTC.

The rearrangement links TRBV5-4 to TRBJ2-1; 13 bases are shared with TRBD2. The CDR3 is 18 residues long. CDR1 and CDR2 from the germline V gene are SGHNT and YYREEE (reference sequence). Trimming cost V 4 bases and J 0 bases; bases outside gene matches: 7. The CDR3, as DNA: TGTGCCAGCAGCCGGCTGACTAGCGGGGGGAGCTCCTACAATGAGCAGTTCTTC. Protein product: CASSRLTSGGSSYNEQFF.

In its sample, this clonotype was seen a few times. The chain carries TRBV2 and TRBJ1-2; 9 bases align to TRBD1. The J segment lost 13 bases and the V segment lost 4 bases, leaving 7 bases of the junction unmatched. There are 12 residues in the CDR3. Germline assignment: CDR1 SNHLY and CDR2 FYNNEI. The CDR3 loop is CASSAGDRVFTF. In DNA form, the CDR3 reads TGTGCCAGCAGTGCTGGGGACAGGGTGTTCACCTTC.

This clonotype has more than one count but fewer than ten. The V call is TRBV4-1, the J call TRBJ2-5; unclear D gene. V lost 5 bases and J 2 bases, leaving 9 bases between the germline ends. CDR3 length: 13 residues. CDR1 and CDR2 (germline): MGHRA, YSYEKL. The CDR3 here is CASSWGGQETQYF. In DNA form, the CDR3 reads TGCGCCAGCAGCTGGGGTGGGCAAGAGACCCAGTACTTC.

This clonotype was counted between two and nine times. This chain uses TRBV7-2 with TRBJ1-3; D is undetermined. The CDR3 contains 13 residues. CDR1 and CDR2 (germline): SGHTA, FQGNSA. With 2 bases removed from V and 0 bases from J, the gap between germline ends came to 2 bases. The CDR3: CASSLTSGNTIYF. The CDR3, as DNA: TGTGCCAGCAGCTTAACCTCTGGAAACACCATATATTTT.

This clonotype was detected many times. CDR3 nucleotide sequence: TGTGCCAGCAGCTTACAAGAGGCCAGCAAAGCTTTCTTT. Its protein is CASSLQEASKAFF. This rearrangement joins TRBV7-2 to TRBJ1-1, with D unclear. This CDR3 spans 13 amino acids. Deletions cut 2 bases from V and 9 bases from J, with 13 bases between. Per the germline V gene, CDR1 is SGHTA and CDR2 is FQGNSA.

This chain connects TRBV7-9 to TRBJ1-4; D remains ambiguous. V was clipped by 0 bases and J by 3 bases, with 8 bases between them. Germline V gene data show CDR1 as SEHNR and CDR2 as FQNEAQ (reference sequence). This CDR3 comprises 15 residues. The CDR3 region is CASSLAGLANEKLFF. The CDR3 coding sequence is TGTGCCAGCAGCTTAGCTGGCTTGGCTAATGAAAAACTGTTTTTT.

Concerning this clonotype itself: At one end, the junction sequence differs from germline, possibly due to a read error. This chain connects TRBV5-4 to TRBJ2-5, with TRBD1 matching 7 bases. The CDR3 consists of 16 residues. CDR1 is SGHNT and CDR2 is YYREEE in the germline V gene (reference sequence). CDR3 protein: CAGSSHRQGRGETQYF. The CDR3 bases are TGTGCCGGCAGCTCGCACCGACAGGGCCGAGGAGAGACCCAGTACTTC.

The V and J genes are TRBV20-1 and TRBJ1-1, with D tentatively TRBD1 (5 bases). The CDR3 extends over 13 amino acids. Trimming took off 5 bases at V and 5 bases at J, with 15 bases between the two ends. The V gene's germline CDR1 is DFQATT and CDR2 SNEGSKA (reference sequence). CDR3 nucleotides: TGCAGTGCTCAAGGGACCGCCCTGACTGAAGCTTTCTTT. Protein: CSAQGTALTEAFF.

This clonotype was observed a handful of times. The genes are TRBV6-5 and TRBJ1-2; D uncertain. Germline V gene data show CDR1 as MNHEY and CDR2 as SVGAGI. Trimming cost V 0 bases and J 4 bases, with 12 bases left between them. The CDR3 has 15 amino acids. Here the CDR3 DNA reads TGTGCCAGCAGTTACTCGAGCGGGTCGAGCTATGGCTACACCTTC. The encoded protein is CASSYSSGSSYGYTF.

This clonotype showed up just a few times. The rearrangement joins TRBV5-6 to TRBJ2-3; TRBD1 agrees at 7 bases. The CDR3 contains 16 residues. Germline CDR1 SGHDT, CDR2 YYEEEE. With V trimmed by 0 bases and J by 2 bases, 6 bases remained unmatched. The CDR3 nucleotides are TGTGCCAGCAGCTTGGGGGCAGGGGGATCCACAGATACGCAGTATTTT. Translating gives CASSLGAGGSTDTQYF.

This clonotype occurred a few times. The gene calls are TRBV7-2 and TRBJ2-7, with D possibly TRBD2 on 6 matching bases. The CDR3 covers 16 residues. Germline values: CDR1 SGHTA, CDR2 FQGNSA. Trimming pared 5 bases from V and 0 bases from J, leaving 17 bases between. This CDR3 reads CASSGVGRGNSYEQYF. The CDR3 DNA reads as TGTGCCAGCAGCGGCGTAGGGCGGGGTAACTCCTACGAGCAGTACTTC.

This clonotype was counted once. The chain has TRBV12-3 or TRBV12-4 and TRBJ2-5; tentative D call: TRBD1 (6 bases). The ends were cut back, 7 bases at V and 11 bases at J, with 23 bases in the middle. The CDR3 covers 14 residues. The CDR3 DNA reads TGTGCCAGCAACATAATACAGGGCCCTCTCGGGCAGTACTTC. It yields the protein CASNIIQGPLGQYF.

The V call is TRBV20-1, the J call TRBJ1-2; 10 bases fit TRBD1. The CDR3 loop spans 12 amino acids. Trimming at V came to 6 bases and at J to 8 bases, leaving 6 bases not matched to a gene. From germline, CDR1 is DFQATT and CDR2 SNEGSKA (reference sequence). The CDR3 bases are TGCAGTGCCGGGGACAGGGGACGGGGCTACACCTTC. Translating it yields CSAGDRGRGYTF.

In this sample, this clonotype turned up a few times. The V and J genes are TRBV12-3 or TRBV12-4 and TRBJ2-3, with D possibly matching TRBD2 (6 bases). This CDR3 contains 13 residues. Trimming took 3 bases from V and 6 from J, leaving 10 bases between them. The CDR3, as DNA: TGTGCCAGCAGTTTTCGTCGGGGGGATACGCAGTATTTT. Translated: CASSFRRGDTQYF.

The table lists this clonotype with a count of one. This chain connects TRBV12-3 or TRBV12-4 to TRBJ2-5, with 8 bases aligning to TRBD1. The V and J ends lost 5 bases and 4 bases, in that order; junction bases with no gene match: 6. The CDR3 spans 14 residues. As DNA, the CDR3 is TGTGCCAGCAGTGTATACGACAGGGGAGAGACCCAGTACTTC. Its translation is CASSVYDRGETQYF.

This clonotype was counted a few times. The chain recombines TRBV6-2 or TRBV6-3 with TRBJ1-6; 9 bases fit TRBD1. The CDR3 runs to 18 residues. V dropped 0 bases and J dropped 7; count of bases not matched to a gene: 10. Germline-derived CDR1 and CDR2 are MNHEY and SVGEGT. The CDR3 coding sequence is TGTGCCAGCAGTTACTCGACAGGGGGTCTGGTCGGCAATTCACCCCTCCACTTT. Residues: CASSYSTGGLVGNSPLHF.

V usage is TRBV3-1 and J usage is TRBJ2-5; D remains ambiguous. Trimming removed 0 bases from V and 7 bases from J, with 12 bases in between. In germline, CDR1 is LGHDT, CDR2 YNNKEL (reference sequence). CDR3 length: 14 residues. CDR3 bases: TGTGCCAGCAGCCAAGATCCCCGAGAGAGGACCCAGTACTTC. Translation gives CASSQDPRERTQYF.

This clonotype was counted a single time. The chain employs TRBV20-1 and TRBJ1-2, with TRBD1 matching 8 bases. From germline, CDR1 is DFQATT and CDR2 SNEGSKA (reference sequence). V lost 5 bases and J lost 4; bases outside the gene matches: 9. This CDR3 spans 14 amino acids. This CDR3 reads CSAGQGATFYGYTF. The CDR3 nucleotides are TGCAGTGCTGGGCAGGGGGCCACTTTCTATGGCTACACCTTC.